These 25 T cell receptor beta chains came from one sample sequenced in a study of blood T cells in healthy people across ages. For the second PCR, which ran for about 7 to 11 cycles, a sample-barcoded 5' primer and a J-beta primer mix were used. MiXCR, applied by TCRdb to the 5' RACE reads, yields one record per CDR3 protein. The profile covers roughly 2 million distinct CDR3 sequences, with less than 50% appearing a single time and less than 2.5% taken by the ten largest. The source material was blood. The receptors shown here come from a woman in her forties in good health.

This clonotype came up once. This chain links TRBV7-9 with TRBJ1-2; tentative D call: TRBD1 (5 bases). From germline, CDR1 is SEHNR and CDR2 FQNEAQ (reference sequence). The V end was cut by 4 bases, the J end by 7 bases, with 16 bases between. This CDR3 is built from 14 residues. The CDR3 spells CASSSLPGISGYTF. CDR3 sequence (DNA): TGTGCCAGCAGCTCCCTCCCAGGGATCTCTGGCTACACCTTC. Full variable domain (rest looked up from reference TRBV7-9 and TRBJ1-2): DTGVSQNPRHKITKRGQNVTFRCDPISEHNRLYWYRQTLGQGPEFLTYFQNEAQLEKSRLLSDRFSAERPKGSFSTLEIQRTEQGDSAMYLCASSSLPGISGYTFGSGTRLTVV.

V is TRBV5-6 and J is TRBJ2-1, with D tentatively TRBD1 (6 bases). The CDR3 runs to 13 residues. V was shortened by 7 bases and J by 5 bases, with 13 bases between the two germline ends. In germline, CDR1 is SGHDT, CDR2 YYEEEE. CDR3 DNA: TGTGCCAGCTTAAAGAGGGGGAACAATGAGCAGTTCTTC. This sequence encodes CASLKRGNNEQFF. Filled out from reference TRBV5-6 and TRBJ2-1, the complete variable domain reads DAGVTQSPTHLIKTRGQQVTLRCSPKSGHDTVSWYQQALGQGPQFIFQYYEEEERQRGNFPDRFSGHQFPNYSSELNVNALLLGDSALYLCASLKRGNNEQFFGPGTRLTVL.

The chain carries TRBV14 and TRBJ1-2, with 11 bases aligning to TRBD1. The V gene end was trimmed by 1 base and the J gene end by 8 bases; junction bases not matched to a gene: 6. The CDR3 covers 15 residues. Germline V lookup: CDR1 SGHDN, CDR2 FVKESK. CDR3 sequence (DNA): TGTGCCAGCAGCCAAGCTCTGTGGACAGGGGGCGGCTACACCTTC. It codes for CASSQALWTGGGYTF.

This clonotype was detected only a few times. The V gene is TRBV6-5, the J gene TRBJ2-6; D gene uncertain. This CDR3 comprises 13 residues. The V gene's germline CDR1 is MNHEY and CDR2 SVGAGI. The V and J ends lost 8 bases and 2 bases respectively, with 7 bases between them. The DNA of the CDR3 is TGTGCCAGCCGATCCCCTGGGGCCAACGTCCTGACTTTC. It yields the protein CASRSPGANVLTF.

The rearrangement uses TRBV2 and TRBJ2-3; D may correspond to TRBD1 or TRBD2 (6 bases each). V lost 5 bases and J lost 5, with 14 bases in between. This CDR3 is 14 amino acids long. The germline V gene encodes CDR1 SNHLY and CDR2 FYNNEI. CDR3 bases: TGTGCCAGCAGTCCGGGGGCCCCGGGAGATACGCAGTATTTT. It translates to CASSPGAPGDTQYF.

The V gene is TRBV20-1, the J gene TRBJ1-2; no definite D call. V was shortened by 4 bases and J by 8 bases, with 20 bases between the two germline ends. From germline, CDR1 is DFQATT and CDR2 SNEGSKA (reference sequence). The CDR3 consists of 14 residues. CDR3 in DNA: TGCAGTGCTACTCCCCGATTAGGCGCGCGGGGCTACACCTTC. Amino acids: CSATPRLGARGYTF.

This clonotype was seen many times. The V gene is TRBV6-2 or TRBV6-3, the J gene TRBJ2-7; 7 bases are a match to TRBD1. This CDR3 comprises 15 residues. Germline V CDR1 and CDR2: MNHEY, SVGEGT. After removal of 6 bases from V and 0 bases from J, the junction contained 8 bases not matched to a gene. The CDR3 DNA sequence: TGTGCCAGCAGCCCCCGTTCAGGGGGCTCCTACGAGCAGTACTTC. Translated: CASSPRSGGSYEQYF.

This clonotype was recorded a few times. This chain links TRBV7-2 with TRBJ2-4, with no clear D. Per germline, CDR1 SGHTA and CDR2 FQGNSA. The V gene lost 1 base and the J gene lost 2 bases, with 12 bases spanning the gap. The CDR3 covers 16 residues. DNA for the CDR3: TGTGCCAGCAGCTTAGAAGCAGCAAGGCCCAAAAACATTCAGTACTTC. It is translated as CASSLEAARPKNIQYF.

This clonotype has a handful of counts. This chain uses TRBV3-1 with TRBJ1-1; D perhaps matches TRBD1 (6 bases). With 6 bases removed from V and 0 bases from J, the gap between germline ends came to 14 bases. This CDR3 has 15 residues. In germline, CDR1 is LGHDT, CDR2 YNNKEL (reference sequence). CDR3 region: CASSPQDRLNTEAFF. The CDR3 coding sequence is TGTGCCAGCAGTCCCCAGGACAGACTGAACACTGAAGCTTTCTTT.

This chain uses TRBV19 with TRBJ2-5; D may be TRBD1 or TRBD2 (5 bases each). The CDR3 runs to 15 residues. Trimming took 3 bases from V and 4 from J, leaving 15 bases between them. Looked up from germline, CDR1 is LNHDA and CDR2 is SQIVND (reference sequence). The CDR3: CASSMATGRGETQYF. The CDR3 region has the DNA TGTGCCAGTAGTATGGCAACAGGACGGGGAGAGACCCAGTACTTC.

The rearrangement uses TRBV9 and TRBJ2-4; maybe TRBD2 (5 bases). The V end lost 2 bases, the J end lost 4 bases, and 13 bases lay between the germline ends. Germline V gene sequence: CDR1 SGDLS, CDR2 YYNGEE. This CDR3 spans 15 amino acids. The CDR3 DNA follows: TGTGCCAGCAGCGTGGGCGCTAGCTATAAAAACATTCAGTACTTC. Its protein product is CASSVGASYKNIQYF.

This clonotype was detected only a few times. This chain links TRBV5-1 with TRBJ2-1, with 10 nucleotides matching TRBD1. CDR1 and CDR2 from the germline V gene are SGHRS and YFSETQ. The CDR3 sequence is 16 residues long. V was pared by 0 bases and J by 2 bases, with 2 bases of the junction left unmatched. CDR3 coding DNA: TGCGCCAGCAGCTTGGGACAGGGGGCCCCCTACAATGAGCAGTTCTTC. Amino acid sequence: CASSLGQGAPYNEQFF.

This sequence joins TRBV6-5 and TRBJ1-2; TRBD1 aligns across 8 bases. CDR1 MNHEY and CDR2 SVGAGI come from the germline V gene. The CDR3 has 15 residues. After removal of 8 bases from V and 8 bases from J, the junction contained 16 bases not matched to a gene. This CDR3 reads CASHSPQGAKGGYTF. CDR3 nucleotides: TGTGCCAGCCATAGTCCCCAGGGGGCGAAAGGAGGCTACACCTTC.

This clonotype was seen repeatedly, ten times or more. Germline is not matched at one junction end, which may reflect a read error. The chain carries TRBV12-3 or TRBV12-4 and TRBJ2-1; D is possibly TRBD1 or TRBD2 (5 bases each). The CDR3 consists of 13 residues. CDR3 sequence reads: CASSLGGGNEQFF. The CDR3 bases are TGTGCCAGCAGCTTAGGTGGGGGAAATGAGCAGTTCTTC.

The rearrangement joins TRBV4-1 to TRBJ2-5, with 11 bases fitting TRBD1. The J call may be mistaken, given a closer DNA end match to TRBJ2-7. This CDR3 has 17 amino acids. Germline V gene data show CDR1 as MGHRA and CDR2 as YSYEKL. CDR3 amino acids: CASSQALGDRGSYEQYF. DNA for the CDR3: TGCGCCAGCAGCCAAGCGCTCGGGGACAGGGGGAGCTACGAGCAGTACTTC.

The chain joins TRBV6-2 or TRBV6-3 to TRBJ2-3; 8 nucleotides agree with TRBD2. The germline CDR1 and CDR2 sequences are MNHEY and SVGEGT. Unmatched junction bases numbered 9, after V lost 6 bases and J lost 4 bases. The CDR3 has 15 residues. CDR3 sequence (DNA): TGTGCCAGCAGCTCCCCCCGCGGGGGGCCAGATACGCAGTATTTT. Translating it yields CASSSPRGGPDTQYF.

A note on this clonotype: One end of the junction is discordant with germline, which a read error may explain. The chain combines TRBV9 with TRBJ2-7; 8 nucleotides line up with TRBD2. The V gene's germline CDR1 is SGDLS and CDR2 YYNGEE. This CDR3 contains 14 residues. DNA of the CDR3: TGTGCCAGTAGCGAAAGCGGGGGCCTGGACGAGCAGTACTTC. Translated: CASSESGGLDEQYF. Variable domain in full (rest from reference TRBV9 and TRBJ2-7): DSGVTQTPKHLITATGQRVTLRCSPRSGDLSVYWYQQSLDQGLQFLIQYYNGEERAKGNILERFSAQQFPDLHSELNLSSLELGDSALYFCASSESGGLDEQYFGPGTRLTVT.

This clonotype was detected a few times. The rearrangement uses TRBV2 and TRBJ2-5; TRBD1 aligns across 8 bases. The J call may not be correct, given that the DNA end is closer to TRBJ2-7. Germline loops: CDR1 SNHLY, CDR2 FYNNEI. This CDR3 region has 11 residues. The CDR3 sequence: CARSRGREQYF. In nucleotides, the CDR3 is TGTGCCAGATCCAGGGGGCGCGAGCAGTACTTC.

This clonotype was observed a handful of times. CDR3 nucleotides: TGTGCCAGCGTCAGGCCCCCAGGGTCGAATTCACCCCTCCACTTT. Translation gives CASVRPPGSNSPLHF. This chain links TRBV6-6 with TRBJ1-6; perhaps TRBD1 as D (5 bases). Germline V gene sequence: CDR1 MNHNY, CDR2 SVGAGI (reference sequence). Trimming took off 8 bases at V and 7 bases at J, with 18 bases between the two ends. The CDR3 is 15 amino acids.

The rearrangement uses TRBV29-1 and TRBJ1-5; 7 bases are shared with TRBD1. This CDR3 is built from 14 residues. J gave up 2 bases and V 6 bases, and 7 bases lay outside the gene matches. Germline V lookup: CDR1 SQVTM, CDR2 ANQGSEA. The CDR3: CSVGTGVGNQPQHF. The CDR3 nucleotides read TGCAGCGTGGGTACAGGGGTTGGCAATCAGCCCCAGCATTTT.

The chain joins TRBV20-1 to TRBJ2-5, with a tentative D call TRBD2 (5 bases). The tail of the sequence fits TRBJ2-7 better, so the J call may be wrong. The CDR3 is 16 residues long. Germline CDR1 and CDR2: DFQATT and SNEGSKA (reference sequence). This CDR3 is CSAWARLGQRGYEQYF. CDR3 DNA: TGCAGTGCTTGGGCCCGACTTGGTCAACGGGGCTACGAGCAGTACTTC.

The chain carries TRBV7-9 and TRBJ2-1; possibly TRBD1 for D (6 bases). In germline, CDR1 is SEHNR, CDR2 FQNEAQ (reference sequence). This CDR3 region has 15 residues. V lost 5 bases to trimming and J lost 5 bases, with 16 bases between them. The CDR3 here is CASSRRQGTHNEQFF. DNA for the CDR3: TGTGCCAGCAGCCGTCGGCAGGGGACACACAATGAGCAGTTCTTC.

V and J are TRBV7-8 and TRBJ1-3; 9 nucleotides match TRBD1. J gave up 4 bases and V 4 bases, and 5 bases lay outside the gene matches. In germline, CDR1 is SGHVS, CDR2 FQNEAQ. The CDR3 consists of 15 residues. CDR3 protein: CASSWGQGAGNTIYF. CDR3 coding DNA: TGTGCCAGCAGCTGGGGACAGGGAGCCGGAAACACCATATATTTT.

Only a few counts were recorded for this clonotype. The CDR3 loop is CASSKQGSGIQYF. CDR3 in DNA: TGTGCCAGCAGCAAACAGGGTTCAGGCATTCAGTACTTC. The rearrangement joins TRBV5-6 to TRBJ2-4; D is possibly TRBD1 (6 bases). The CDR3 runs 13 residues. Germline V gene sequence: CDR1 SGHDT, CDR2 YYEEEE. Between the trimmed V and J ends, which lost 4 bases and 9 bases, there was a span of 14 bases.

The chain's CDR3 is CSAGEGVSTEAFF. In DNA, the CDR3 is TGCAGTGCAGGGGAGGGGGTAAGCACTGAAGCTTTCTTT. V is TRBV20-1 and J is TRBJ1-1; a weak D match, TRBD1 (6 bases). Germline lookup yields CDR1 DFQATT and CDR2 SNEGSKA (reference sequence). The length of the CDR3 is 13 residues. V was pared by 6 bases and J by 4 bases, with 15 bases between.